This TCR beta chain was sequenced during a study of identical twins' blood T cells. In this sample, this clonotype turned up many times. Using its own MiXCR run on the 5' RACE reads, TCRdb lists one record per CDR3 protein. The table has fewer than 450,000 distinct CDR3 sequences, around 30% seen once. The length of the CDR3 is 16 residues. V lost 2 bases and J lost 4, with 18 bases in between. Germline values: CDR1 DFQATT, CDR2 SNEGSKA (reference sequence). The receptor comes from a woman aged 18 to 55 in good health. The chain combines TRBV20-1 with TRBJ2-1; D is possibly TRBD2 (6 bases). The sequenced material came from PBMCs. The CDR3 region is CSARRGPGARYNEQFF. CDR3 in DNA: TGCAGTGCTAGAAGAGGTCCGGGAGCTCGGTACAATGAGCAGTTCTTC.